This T cell receptor (beta chain) emerged from a study of beta chain features in type 1 diabetes. Whole-study context: Examined across all samples were almost 110 million sorted cells.

Sequencing targeted expressed TCRB transcripts, as all isolated RNA had been reverse transcribed. Some clones are missing from TCRdb's copy, which holds only in-frame ones; the method was immunoSEQ multiplex PCR. The table lists about 210,000 clones, 9.5% to 13% of them singletons. Whole-study results and caveats: Whether TCRB rearrangement is influenced by HLA type went unresolved here.

Germline values: CDR1 SEHNR, CDR2 FQNEAQ (reference sequence). Trimming removed 5 bases at V and 7 bases at J, with 12 bases between. The CDR3 consists of 13 residues. A note on this clone: The antigen is undetermined.

Every donor provided one heparinised blood draw, which averaged roughly 120 mL. Via CD45RO/CCR7/CD25/CD127/CD95/CD27, cells of the CD4+ naive, central memory, regulatory and stem cell-like memory subsets were sorted. The chain joins TRBV7-9 to TRBJ1-5; D gene unclear. Material for sequencing was central memory CD4+ T cells from blood. The sequence was obtained from a young man in good health. The CDR3 sequence: CASSPDWSQPQHF. CDR3 nucleotides: TGTGCCAGCAGCCCGGATTGGTCACAGCCCCAGCATTTT.